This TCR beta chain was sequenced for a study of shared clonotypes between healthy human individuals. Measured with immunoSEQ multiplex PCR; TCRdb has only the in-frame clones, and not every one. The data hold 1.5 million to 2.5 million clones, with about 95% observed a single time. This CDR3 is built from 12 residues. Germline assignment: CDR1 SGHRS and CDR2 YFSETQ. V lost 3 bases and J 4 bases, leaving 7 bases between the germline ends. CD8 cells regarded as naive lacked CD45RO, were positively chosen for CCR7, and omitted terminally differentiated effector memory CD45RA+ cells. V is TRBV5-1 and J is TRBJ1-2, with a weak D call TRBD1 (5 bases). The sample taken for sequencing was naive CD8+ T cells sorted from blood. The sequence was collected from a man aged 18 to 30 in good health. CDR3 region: CASSSQGYGYTF. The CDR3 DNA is TGCGCCAGCAGCTCTCAGGGCTATGGCTACACCTTC.